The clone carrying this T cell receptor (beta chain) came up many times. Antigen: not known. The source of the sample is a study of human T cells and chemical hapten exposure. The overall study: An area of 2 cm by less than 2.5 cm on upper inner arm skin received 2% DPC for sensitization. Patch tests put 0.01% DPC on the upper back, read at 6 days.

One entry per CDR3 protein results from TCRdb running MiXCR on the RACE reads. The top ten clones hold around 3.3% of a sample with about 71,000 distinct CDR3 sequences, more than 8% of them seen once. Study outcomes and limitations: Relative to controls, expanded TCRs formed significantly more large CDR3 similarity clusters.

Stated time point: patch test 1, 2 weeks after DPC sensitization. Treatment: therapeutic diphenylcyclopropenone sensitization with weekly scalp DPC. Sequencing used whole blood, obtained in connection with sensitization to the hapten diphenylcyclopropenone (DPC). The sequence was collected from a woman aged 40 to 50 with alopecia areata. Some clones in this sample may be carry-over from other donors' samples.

Here the CDR3 reads CASSLEGGFYNSPLHF. In DNA, the CDR3 is TGTGCCAGCAGTTTAGAGGGTGGATTCTATAATTCACCCCTCCACTTT. The chain is built from TRBV27 and TRBJ1-6, with no clear D. V lost 2 bases to trimming and J lost 3 bases, with 11 bases between them. The CDR3 consists of 16 residues. Germline CDR1 reads MNHEY; CDR2 reads SMNVEV (reference sequence).